This TCR beta chain came from a study of T cells in Graves' hyperthyroidism and ophthalmopathy. V lost 4 bases and J 1 base, leaving 12 bases between the germline ends. This CDR3 region has 15 residues. Looked up from germline, CDR1 is MDHEN and CDR2 is SYDVKM. There are many counts of this clonotype. Amplification of TCR beta CDR3 regions used RNA as the template. The HTBI primer set drove a first-round RT-PCR of the TCR CDR3. TCRdb reanalysed the multiplex PCR reads using MiXCR and keeps one entry per CDR3 protein. This sample yields some 490,000 distinct CDR3 sequences, of which 20% to 25% are seen a single time; 45% to 50% belongs to the top ten.

The material sequenced was blood. The V gene is TRBV28, the J gene TRBJ2-3, with D possibly being TRBD1 or TRBD2 (5 bases each). The source is a woman in her seventies with Graves' ophthalmopathy. The CDR3 bases are TGTGCCAGCAGTTCCGGGACCGCCCGCACAGATACGCAGTATTTT. Translated, it gives CASSSGTARTDTQYF.